This T cell receptor beta chain was retrieved from a study of blood T cell repertoires in COVID-19 (dated by TCRdb to between 2020 and 2021). Notes on the research overall: Samples covering the acute and convalescent phases of COVID-19 were provided by collaborators in the United States, Italy and Spain. A de-identified subject ID, COVID-19 status, age in years and sex were almost always included in the sample metadata. The prospective study material was composed of cDNA or gDNA derived from T cells, B-cell-depleted T cells, or PBMCs. The samples were drawn from two sources: the first 160 participants of the ongoing ImmuneRACE study, and 1,000 to 1,500 subjects contributed by 6 global collaborators. Where available, HLA class I and class II types were obtained from metadata supplied by the sample provider rather than from assay-based typing. The dataset comprised deeply sampled blood TCRbeta repertoires from subjects exposed to, actively infected with, or recovered from COVID-19. A freely available public database, intended as a resource for researchers studying the immune response to SARS-CoV-2, is where the repertoires were released.

Notes on this clone: No antigen is known for it. No base quality information exists; no much larger clone differs at one position.

Each collaborating institution followed its own protocols to collect whole blood in K2EDTA tubes. For TCRbeta analysis, collaborator samples were shipped as frozen whole blood, as isolated PBMCs, or as DNA extracted from either sample type. The immunoSEQ Assay, a bias-controlled multiplex PCR, was used to amplify TCRbeta CDR3 regions from genomic DNA. The study's processing was this. Within the assay, amplification of reference gene primers was used to estimate how many nucleated cells each sample contained. To quantify the absolute abundance of each unique TCRbeta CDR3 rearrangement, sequence reads were collapsed and filtered. For each sample, productive Simpson clonality was calculated as the square root of Simpson's diversity index over productive rearrangements. TCRdb re-hosts the immuneACCESS table, in-frame sequences only. Its copies lack some clones; in the studies checked, an unresolved V gene accounts for under half of them, and the cause for the rest is not known. For V, J and clone size, that table is used; D and trimming come from the DNA. The sample contains under 95,000 clones, approximately 88% of them found a single time. Roughly a third of the sample rests with the top ten.

The research as a whole found: Clinical and demographic metadata were provided uncurated, with the amount varying by source and participant.

V lost 3 bases and J lost 1 base, and the count of bases not matched to a germline gene is 7. Including the terminal cysteine and phenylalanine, the CDR3 comprises 16 residues. Kept here is only the CDR3 DNA, which spans 48 bases and is read in frame from base 1. CDR1 and CDR2, looked up from the germline V gene, are SGHRS and YFSETQ. The sequence came from an elderly woman with active or convalescent COVID-19. Material for sequencing was peripheral blood. The rearranged segments are TRBV5-1 and TRBJ2-5; 9 bases in the middle match TRBD2. The nucleotide sequence is given as TGCGCCAGCAGCTCTCAGGGACTAGCTCTCCAAGAGACCCAGTACTTC. Its protein is CASSSQGLALQETQYF.